This T cell receptor (beta chain) comes out of a study of T cell changes during pregnancy in multiple sclerosis. Between the trimmed V and J ends, which lost 3 bases and 1 base, there was a span of 7 bases. Germline assignment: CDR1 MNHEY and CDR2 SMNVEV (reference sequence). CDR3 size: 14 residues. Assay: immunoSEQ multiplex PCR; the TCRdb copy retains only in-frame clones and omits some. This table holds about 31,000 clones, 89% found once. The sequence was obtained from a female donor with multiple sclerosis, enrolled in a pregnancy study. The chain is built from TRBV27 and TRBJ1-5; D ambiguous. The sample in question was CD8+ T cells from peripheral blood mononuclear cells, obtained in the second trimester of pregnancy. CDR3 protein: CASSFRRSNQPQHF. In DNA, the CDR3 is TGTGCCAGCAGTTTCCGGAGGAGCAATCAGCCCCAGCATTTT.